Listed here are 2 T cell receptor beta chains from one sample, sequenced in a study of blood T cell repertoires in COVID-19. Assay: immunoSEQ multiplex PCR; the TCRdb copy retains only in-frame clones and omits some. The sample gives about 670,000 clones, about nine tenths of which show up once; roughly 0.26% is in the top ten. Sequenced input: peripheral blood. The source of these receptors is a woman aged 18-35 years with acute or convalescent COVID-19.

V is TRBV3-1 (or the pseudogene TRBV3-2) and J is TRBJ1-2; D is possibly TRBD1 (6 bases). This CDR3 is built from 12 residues. Trimming left V 10 bases short and J 3 bases short, with 12 bases between. CDR1 LGHDT and CDR2 YNNKEL come from the germline V gene (reference sequence). The DNA of the CDR3 is TGTGCCATGAAAAAGGGGGACTATGGCTACACCTTC. Its translation is CAMKKGDYGYTF.

For this clone: Other DNA sequences in this specimen translate into the identical CDR3. V is TRBV9 and J is TRBJ1-1; D is possibly TRBD1 (6 bases). The CDR3 spans 15 residues. Trimming stripped 3 bases from V and 0 bases from J, with 12 bases between. Germline assignment: CDR1 SGDLS and CDR2 YYNGEE. This CDR3 is CASSARGQLNTEAFF. CDR3 bases: TGTGCCAGCAGCGCCCGTGGACAGCTGAACACTGAAGCTTTCTTT.